These T cell receptor beta chains were read from a single sample in a study of blood T cell repertoires in COVID-19. Method: immunoSEQ multiplex PCR; TCRdb's copy keeps in-frame clones and lacks some. In the table there are some 270,000 clones, around 93% of which are singletons. Sample: PBMCs or T cells enriched from blood (not recorded which). These receptors came from a man in his forties who had been exposed to COVID-19. Each CDR3 is given with its conserved first and last residue. D genes are given only for firm matches. A row's size may be missing; if present it is once, few, many or a size class.

clone_size	v_call	d_call	j_call	cdr3_aa	cdr3_nt
once	TRBV19	.	TRBJ1-1	CASSLEGNTEAFF	TGTGCCAGTAGTTTGGAGGGAAACACTGAAGCTTTCTTT
.	TRBV9	.	TRBJ1-4	CASSRAKNEKLFF	TGTGCCAGCAGCCGCGCCAAAAATGAAAAACTGTTTTTT
.	TRBV19	TRBD2	TRBJ2-7	CASSIESGKTYEQYF	TGTGCCAGTAGTATAGAAAGCGGGAAGACCTACGAGCAGTACTTC
.	TRBV10-3	.	TRBJ2-2	CAIQGDGTGELFF	TGTGCCATACAGGGCGACGGAACCGGGGAGCTGTTTTTT
.	TRBV28	.	TRBJ1-5	CASSSPQGRGFNQPQHF	TGTGCCAGCAGCTCTCCCCAGGGGAGGGGCTTTAATCAGCCCCAGCATTTT
.	TRBV10-2	.	TRBJ1-4	CATQLTATNEKLFF	TGCGCCACTCAGCTGACTGCAACTAATGAAAAACTGTTTTTT
.	TRBV5-1	TRBD1	TRBJ1-1	CASSLGTDRGTEAFF	TGCGCCAGCAGCTTGGGTACGGACAGGGGCACTGAAGCTTTCTTT
.	TRBV5-5	.	TRBJ1-5	CASSLLQGYNQPQHF	TGTGCCAGCAGCTTACTTCAGGGTTATAATCAGCCCCAGCATTTT
.	TRBV4-2	TRBD1	TRBJ2-3	CASSQRSGTGGTDTQYF	TGTGCCAGCAGCCAGCGATCCGGGACAGGGGGAACAGATACGCAGTATTTT
.	TRBV28	TRBD1	TRBJ1-4	CASRTGAFEKLFF	TGTGCCAGCAGGACAGGGGCTTTTGAAAAACTGTTTTTT
.	TRBV12-1	.	TRBJ2-7	CASSSQYEQYF	TGTGCCAGCAGCTCCCAGTACGAGCAGTACTTC
.	TRBV10-2	.	TRBJ1-5	CASSDLLTDQPQHF	TGCGCCAGCAGTGACCTACTTACCGATCAGCCCCAGCATTTT
.	TRBV9	TRBD2	TRBJ2-2	CASSVRLAEENTGELFF	TGTGCCAGCAGCGTCCGACTAGCGGAGGAGAACACCGGGGAGCTGTTTTTT
.	TRBV14	TRBD2	TRBJ2-2	CASSQPREGLYTGELFF	TGTGCCAGCAGCCAACCGCGGGAGGGCCTATACACCGGGGAGCTGTTTTTT
.	TRBV11-3	.	TRBJ1-6	CASSMTAGSYNSPLHF	TGTGCCAGCAGCATGACAGCCGGCTCCTATAATTCACCCCTCCACTTT
.	TRBV9	TRBD2	TRBJ2-7	CASSKSGTSGYEQYF	TGTGCCAGCAGCAAATCCGGGACTAGCGGCTACGAGCAGTACTTC
.	TRBV19	.	TRBJ1-1	CASSMIGGRNTEAFF	TGTGCCAGTAGTATGATTGGGGGCAGAAACACTGAAGCTTTCTTT
.	TRBV27	.	TRBJ2-7	CASRRSSYEQYF	TGTGCCAGCAGACGGAGCTCCTACGAGCAGTACTTC
.	TRBV9	TRBD1	TRBJ1-2	CASSVGHRTGVYGYTF	TGTGCCAGCAGCGTAGGGCACCGGACAGGGGTATATGGCTACACCTTC
.	TRBV7-9	.	TRBJ2-2	CASSLTHGELFF	TGTGCCAGCAGCTTAACACACGGGGAGCTGTTTTTT
.	TRBV4-1	.	TRBJ1-2	CASSPSRGTNYGYTF	TGCGCCAGCAGCCCTTCTAGAGGGACTAACTATGGCTACACCTTC
.	TRBV9	.	TRBJ2-7	CASSLGGGRNGNEQYF	TGTGCCAGCAGCCTTGGGGGCGGGAGAAATGGCAACGAGCAGTACTTC
.	TRBV19	.	TRBJ1-4	CASSIPSYPREKLFF	TGTGCCAGTAGTATTCCAAGTTATCCGCGAGAAAAACTGTTTTTT
.	TRBV4-2	TRBD1	TRBJ2-7	CASSQVGQEISYEQYF	TGTGCCAGCAGCCAAGTGGGACAGGAGATCTCCTACGAGCAGTACTTC
.	TRBV4-2	.	TRBJ2-7	CASSQGRGSEQYF	TGTGCCAGCAGCCAAGGCAGGGGCTCGGAGCAGTACTTC
.	TRBV27	TRBD2	TRBJ2-3	CASRTSGTDTQYF	TGTGCCAGCAGGACTAGCGGCACAGATACGCAGTATTTT
.	TRBV2	.	TRBJ1-1	CASSDAGIRAEAFF	TGTGCCAGCAGTGATGCAGGGATAAGGGCTGAAGCTTTCTTT
.	TRBV28	.	TRBJ2-7	CASSPQGLNEQYF	TGTGCCAGCAGCCCCCAGGGTTTGAACGAGCAGTACTTC
.	TRBV6-2/TRBV6-3	TRBD2	TRBJ2-5	CASSWGTGLAGALEQETQYF	TGTGCCAGCAGTTGGGGGACCGGACTAGCGGGAGCCCTGGAGCAAGAGACCCAGTACTTC
.	TRBV30	.	TRBJ1-1	CAWSPIKGGLNTEAFF	TGTGCCTGGAGTCCAATAAAGGGCGGGCTGAACACTGAAGCTTTCTTT
.	TRBV3-1/TRBV3-2	.	TRBJ1-1	CASSPDMNTEAFF	TGTGCCAGCAGCCCGGACATGAACACTGAAGCTTTCTTT
.	TRBV11-2	TRBD1	TRBJ2-7	CASSLTGAHLHEQYF	TGTGCCAGCAGCTTGACAGGGGCCCACCTCCACGAGCAGTACTTC
.	TRBV6-5	TRBD1	TRBJ1-1	CASSYQGDNTEAFF	TGTGCCAGCAGTTACCAGGGGGACAACACTGAAGCTTTCTTT